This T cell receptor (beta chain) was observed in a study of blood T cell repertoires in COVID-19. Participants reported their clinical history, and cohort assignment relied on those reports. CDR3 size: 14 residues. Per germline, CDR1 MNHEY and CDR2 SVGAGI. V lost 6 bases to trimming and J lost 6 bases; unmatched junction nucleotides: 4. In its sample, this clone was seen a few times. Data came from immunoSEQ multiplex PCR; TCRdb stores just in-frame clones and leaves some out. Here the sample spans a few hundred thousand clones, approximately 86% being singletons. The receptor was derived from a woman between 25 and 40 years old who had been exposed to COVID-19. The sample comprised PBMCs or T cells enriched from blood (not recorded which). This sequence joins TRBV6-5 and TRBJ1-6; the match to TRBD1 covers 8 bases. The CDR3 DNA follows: TGTGCCAGCAGATGGGGACAGGTTAATTCACCCCTCCACTTT. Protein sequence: CASRWGQVNSPLHF.